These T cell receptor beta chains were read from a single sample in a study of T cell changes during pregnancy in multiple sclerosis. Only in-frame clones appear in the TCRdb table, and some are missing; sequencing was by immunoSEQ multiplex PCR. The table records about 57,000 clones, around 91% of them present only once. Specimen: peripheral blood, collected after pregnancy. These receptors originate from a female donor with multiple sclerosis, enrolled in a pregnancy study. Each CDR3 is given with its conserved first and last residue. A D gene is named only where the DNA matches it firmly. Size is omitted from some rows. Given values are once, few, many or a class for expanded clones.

cdr3_nt: TGTGCCAGCAGGAAGACAGGGGGCAGCAATCAGCCCCAGCATTTT
cdr3_aa: CASRKTGGSNQPQHF
d_call: TRBD1
j_call: TRBJ1-5
v_call: TRBV28
clone_size: once

cdr3_nt: TGCGCCAGCAGCTTGGTAGTCTCTGGGGCCAACGTCCTGACTTTC
cdr3_aa: CASSLVVSGANVLTF
d_call: NA
j_call: TRBJ2-6
v_call: TRBV5-1
clone_size: few

cdr3_nt: TGCGCCAGCAGCTTGAACCCGGGGGTCATACAAGAGACCCAGTACTTC
cdr3_aa: CASSLNPGVIQETQYF
d_call: NA
j_call: TRBJ2-5
v_call: TRBV5-1
clone_size: once

cdr3_nt: TGTGCCAGCAGCTTGCTCGGGCCCGGGGAAGATACGCAGTATTTT
cdr3_aa: CASSLLGPGEDTQYF
d_call: NA
j_call: TRBJ2-3
v_call: TRBV5-8
clone_size: few

cdr3_nt: TGCGCCAGCAGGGGACAGGGGTTTATCTCACCCCTCCACTTT
cdr3_aa: CASRGQGFISPLHF
d_call: TRBD1
j_call: TRBJ1-6
v_call: TRBV10-2
clone_size: NA

cdr3_nt: TGTGCCAGCAGCCAAAAAACAGGGGCCGACATCTATGGCTACACCTTC
cdr3_aa: CASSQKTGADIYGYTF
d_call: TRBD1
j_call: TRBJ1-2
v_call: TRBV4-2
clone_size: once

cdr3_nt: TGTGCCACCAGCAGAGGCACAGGGACCGGAAACACCATATATTTT
cdr3_aa: CATSRGTGTGNTIYF
d_call: NA
j_call: TRBJ1-3
v_call: TRBV15
clone_size: once

cdr3_nt: TGTGCCAGCAGTAGACCGGGACTAGCGACCAAAAACATTCAGTACTTC
cdr3_aa: CASSRPGLATKNIQYF
d_call: TRBD2
j_call: TRBJ2-4
v_call: TRBV6-6
clone_size: NA

cdr3_nt: TGTGCCAGCAGCTTCGGGGGGAGCCACGAGCAGTACTTC
cdr3_aa: CASSFGGSHEQYF
d_call: TRBD2
j_call: TRBJ2-7
v_call: TRBV7-9
clone_size: NA

cdr3_nt: TGTGCCAGCAGTGAGGACACAGGGGACAATGAGCAGTTCTTC
cdr3_aa: CASSEDTGDNEQFF
d_call: TRBD1
j_call: TRBJ2-1
v_call: TRBV2
clone_size: few

cdr3_nt: TGTGCCAGCTCACCACCGGGACAGGGGAACACCGGGGAGCTGTTTTTT
cdr3_aa: CASSPPGQGNTGELFF
d_call: TRBD1
j_call: TRBJ2-2
v_call: TRBV18
clone_size: NA

cdr3_nt: TGTGCCAGCAGTCCGGGACAGCTTAATGAAAAACTGTTTTTT
cdr3_aa: CASSPGQLNEKLFF
d_call: TRBD1
j_call: TRBJ1-4
v_call: TRBV7-9
clone_size: NA

cdr3_nt: TGTGCCAGCAGCCGAACTACACTAGCGGTTTACGAGCAGTACTTC
cdr3_aa: CASSRTTLAVYEQYF
d_call: TRBD2
j_call: TRBJ2-7
v_call: TRBV7-2
clone_size: NA

cdr3_nt: TGTGCCAGCAGCTCCCCGGGACAGGGTATTACTGAAGCTTTCTTT
cdr3_aa: CASSSPGQGITEAFF
d_call: TRBD1
j_call: TRBJ1-1
v_call: TRBV7-9
clone_size: NA

cdr3_nt: TGTGCCAGTAGTATGACAGCCTCTAACTATGGCTACACCTTC
cdr3_aa: CASSMTASNYGYTF
d_call: NA
j_call: TRBJ1-2
v_call: TRBV19
clone_size: NA

cdr3_nt: TGTGCTAGCAGCTTGGGACTAGCGGGGCTCCAAGAGACCCAGTACTTC
cdr3_aa: CASSLGLAGLQETQYF
d_call: TRBD2
j_call: TRBJ2-5
v_call: TRBV7-7
clone_size: NA

cdr3_nt: TGTGCCTGGAGTACCGGGACAGGGGGCTTGCAGCCCCAGCATTTT
cdr3_aa: CAWSTGTGGLQPQHF
d_call: TRBD1
j_call: TRBJ1-5
v_call: TRBV30
clone_size: NA

cdr3_nt: TGTGCCAGCAGTCGCGTGGGGTTTGGGAGCTACGAGCAGTACTTC
cdr3_aa: CASSRVGFGSYEQYF
d_call: NA
j_call: TRBJ2-7
v_call: TRBV7-9
clone_size: NA

cdr3_nt: TGTGCCAGCAGCTTACAGGACGGCTATGGCTACACCTTC
cdr3_aa: CASSLQDGYGYTF
d_call: NA
j_call: TRBJ1-2
v_call: TRBV5-4
clone_size: NA

cdr3_nt: TGTGCCAGCAGCTTAAAACGGAGTAGCACAGATACGCAGTATTTT
cdr3_aa: CASSLKRSSTDTQYF
d_call: NA
j_call: TRBJ2-3
v_call: TRBV7-2
clone_size: NA

cdr3_nt: TGTGCCAGCAGCCCGGGACTCCCCACAGATACGCAGTATTTT
cdr3_aa: CASSPGLPTDTQYF
d_call: NA
j_call: TRBJ2-3
v_call: TRBV7-3
clone_size: NA

cdr3_nt: TGTGCCAGCAGCCTTGGGACAGCGAGCTCCTACGAGCAGTACTTC
cdr3_aa: CASSLGTASSYEQYF
d_call: TRBD1
j_call: TRBJ2-7
v_call: TRBV5-4
clone_size: NA

cdr3_nt: TGTGCCAGCAGTGACTCGTCGGCCAGCGATGAGCAGTTCTTC
cdr3_aa: CASSDSSASDEQFF
d_call: NA
j_call: TRBJ2-1
v_call: TRBV6-4
clone_size: NA

cdr3_nt: TGCGCCAGCAGTGGGGACTCTTATGGCTACACCTTC
cdr3_aa: CASSGDSYGYTF
d_call: NA
j_call: TRBJ1-2
v_call: TRBV5-1
clone_size: NA

cdr3_nt: TGCGCCAGCAGCCAAGGGGGGGGCAGGCCCACTGAAGCTTTCTTT
cdr3_aa: CASSQGGGRPTEAFF
d_call: NA
j_call: TRBJ1-1
v_call: TRBV4-3
clone_size: NA

cdr3_nt: TGCGCCAGCAGCACAGGGGTCGATCAGCCCCAGCATTTT
cdr3_aa: CASSTGVDQPQHF
d_call: TRBD1
j_call: TRBJ1-5
v_call: TRBV5-1
clone_size: once

cdr3_nt: TGTGCCAGCAGTCCGTATAACAGGGGAGTGGTTGGCTACACCTTC
cdr3_aa: CASSPYNRGVVGYTF
d_call: TRBD1
j_call: TRBJ1-2
v_call: TRBV6-5
clone_size: NA

cdr3_nt: TGTGCCAGCAGGCGCGACAGGGTGGGTTTCAATGAGCAGTTCTTC
cdr3_aa: CASRRDRVGFNEQFF
d_call: TRBD1
j_call: TRBJ2-1
v_call: TRBV7-9
clone_size: NA

cdr3_nt: TGCGCCAGCAGCCAAGGTAACCCCGCGAGTGAAAAACTGTTTTTT
cdr3_aa: CASSQGNPASEKLFF
d_call: NA
j_call: TRBJ1-4
v_call: TRBV4-1
clone_size: once

cdr3_nt: TGTGCCAGCAGATCCCTTGACAGGGAAGATGGCTACACCTTC
cdr3_aa: CASRSLDREDGYTF
d_call: TRBD1
j_call: TRBJ1-2
v_call: TRBV6-6
clone_size: NA

cdr3_nt: TGTGCCAGCAGCTTGAGGGGTTTGTCCGGGAGCTCACCCCTCCACTTT
cdr3_aa: CASSLRGLSGSSPLHF
d_call: NA
j_call: TRBJ1-6
v_call: TRBV5-6
clone_size: once

cdr3_nt: TGTGCCAGCAGTGAAGATGGGACAGGGTTCGAGCAGTACTTC
cdr3_aa: CASSEDGTGFEQYF
d_call: TRBD1
j_call: TRBJ2-7
v_call: TRBV2
clone_size: NA

cdr3_nt: TGTGCCAGCAATGGACAGGTAAAAGGGTACGAGCAGTACTTC
cdr3_aa: CASNGQVKGYEQYF
d_call: TRBD1
j_call: TRBJ2-7
v_call: TRBV2
clone_size: NA